This entry is about one TCR beta chain. TCRdb's table, derived via immunoSEQ multiplex PCR, lists solely in-frame clones and lacks some. The table lists about 36,000 clones, approximately 90% of them singletons. This sample was taken from a study of T cell changes during pregnancy in multiple sclerosis. The clonotype comes from a female donor with multiple sclerosis, enrolled in a pregnancy study. This specimen consisted of CD4+ T cells from peripheral blood mononuclear cells, obtained in the first trimester of pregnancy.

CDR3 coding DNA: TGTGCCAGCAGCCAAGATCTGGGGGGGCGGGGGCCTGAAGCTTTCTTT. Its translation is CASSQDLGGRGPEAFF. J is TRBJ1-1 and V is TRBV14; D may be TRBD1 (6 bases). This CDR3 is built from 16 residues. Germline V lookup: CDR1 SGHDN, CDR2 FVKESK. Between the trimmed V and J ends, which lost 0 bases and 6 bases, there was a span of 17 bases.